What follows are 25 T cell receptor beta chains derived from one specimen sequenced in a study of blood T cell repertoires in COVID-19. TCRdb keeps only in-frame clones here, not all; method: immunoSEQ multiplex PCR. In the table there are about 38,000 clones, about 94% of which are singletons. The sample consisted of peripheral blood. These receptors originate from a human donor with active COVID-19. The donor label of this sample is uncertain.

This chain uses TRBV5-1 with TRBJ2-3; no clear D. Germline CDR1 and CDR2: SGHRS and YFSETQ. CDR3 length: 16 amino acids. Trimming cost V 0 bases and J 0 bases, with 11 bases left between them. CDR3 coding DNA: TGCGCCAGCAGCTTGGCCGGCGGTTCTAGCACAGATACGCAGTATTTT. Protein sequence: CASSLAGGSSTDTQYF. Using reference TRBV5-1 and TRBJ2-3 for the parts outside the CDR3, the full variable domain is KAGVTQTPRYLIKTRGQQVTLSCSPISGHRSVSWYQQTPGQGLQFLFEYFSETQRNKGNFPGRFSGRQFSNSRSEMNVSTLELGDSALYLCASSLAGGSSTDTQYFGPGTRLTVL.

J is TRBJ2-1 and V is TRBV5-5; 9 nucleotides match TRBD2. The CDR3 has 13 amino acids. The trim removed 4 bases at V and 7 bases at J, leaving 3 bases unmatched. Germline V gives CDR1 SGHKS, CDR2 YYEKEE (reference sequence). DNA of the CDR3: TGTGCCAGCAGCCCCGGACTAGCGAATGAGCAGTTCTTC. Encoded protein: CASSPGLANEQFF.

In this sample, this clone turned up once. V is TRBV29-1 and J is TRBJ2-7, with D perhaps matching TRBD2 (6 bases). The length of the CDR3 is 15 residues. CDR1 SQVTM and CDR2 ANQGSEA come from the germline V gene. V dropped 7 bases and J dropped 3 bases, with 22 bases sitting between them. The CDR3 loop is CSGPLRRDLDYEQYF. The CDR3 DNA follows: TGCAGCGGTCCTCTTCGGAGGGACCTGGACTACGAGCAGTACTTC.

This rearrangement joins TRBV7-9 to TRBJ2-5; maybe TRBD2 (7 bases). The CDR3 sequence is 15 residues long. Deletions cut 6 bases from V and 4 bases from J, with 18 bases between. Germline V lookup: CDR1 SEHNR, CDR2 FQNEAQ (reference sequence). The CDR3 region is CASSSRGGLIETQYF. CDR3 DNA sequence: TGTGCCAGCAGTTCAAGGGGGGGATTAATAGAGACCCAGTACTTC.

The V and J genes are TRBV5-1 and TRBJ1-1, with 9 bases that match TRBD1. Germline V CDR1 and CDR2: SGHRS, YFSETQ. The length of the CDR3 is 14 residues. The J segment lost 7 bases and the V segment lost 4 bases, leaving 8 bases of the junction unmatched. The CDR3 DNA reads as TGCGCCAGCAGCACAGGGACAGGGTCAAGTGAAGCTTTCTTT. Its protein product is CASSTGTGSSEAFF.

The rearrangement uses TRBV28 and TRBJ2-7; no firm D call. Trimming shortened V by 5 bases and J by 3 bases, and 8 bases separated the two germline ends. Germline V gene sequence: CDR1 MDHEN, CDR2 SYDVKM. The CDR3 runs 12 residues. CDR3 nucleotide sequence: TGTGCCAGCAGTCTCCAGTACTACGAGCAGTACTTC. It yields the protein CASSLQYYEQYF.

V gene TRBV11-3 combines with J gene TRBJ2-7; a weak D match, TRBD2 (7 bases). Germline V gives CDR1 SGHNT, CDR2 YENEEA. This CDR3 is built from 13 residues. V was cut by 6 bases and J by 4 bases, with 13 bases left in between. Written as DNA, the CDR3 is TGTGCCAGCAGTCGCAGGGGAGGGTACGAGCAGTACTTC. Protein sequence: CASSRRGGYEQYF.

V and J are TRBV28 and TRBJ2-4; 7 positions match TRBD1. The CDR3 is 16 residues long. Trimming at V came to 9 bases and at J to 0 bases, leaving 11 bases not matched to a gene. Germline assignment: CDR1 MDHEN and CDR2 SYDVKM. Here the CDR3 DNA reads TGTGCCAGTTCTGATTACGGGGACAGAGCCAAAAACATTCAGTACTTC. This gives the protein CASSDYGDRAKNIQYF.

The chain links TRBV27 to TRBJ2-7; a weak D match, TRBD2 (5 bases). The CDR3 totals 13 residues. The germline CDR1 and CDR2 sequences are MNHEY and SMNVEV (reference sequence). Trimming took 0 bases from V and 4 from J, leaving 7 bases between them. CDR3 amino acids: CASSLSSGYEQYF. CDR3 nucleotides: TGTGCCAGCAGTTTATCATCGGGGTACGAGCAGTACTTC.

This chain uses TRBV18 with TRBJ2-4; D is uncertain. CDR3 length equals 14 residues. CDR1 is KGHSH and CDR2 is LQKENI in the germline V gene. Trimming cost V 6 bases and J 6 bases, with 15 bases left between them. CDR3 bases: TGTGCCAGCTCCCAAGACTCTCGTGGAAACATTCAGTACTTC. It is translated as CASSQDSRGNIQYF. Full variable domain (remainder filled in from reference TRBV18 and TRBJ2-4): NAGVMQNPRHLVRRRGQEARLRCSPMKGHSHVYWYRQLPEEGLKFMVYLQKENIIDESGMPKERFSAEFPKEGPSILRIQQVVRGDSAAYFCASSQDSRGNIQYFGAGTRLSVL.

CDR3 in DNA: TGTGCCAGCTCACCACAACCAGGCCTACAGGGGGCTTACGAGCAGTACTTC. This gives the protein CASSPQPGLQGAYEQYF. The J gene is TRBJ2-7, the V gene TRBV18, with TRBD1 matching 9 bases. V lost 1 base and J lost 4; bases outside the gene matches: 11. Germline CDR1 KGHSH, CDR2 LQKENI. This CDR3 has 17 residues. Drawing the rest from reference TRBV18 and TRBJ2-7, the complete variable domain is NAGVMQNPRHLVRRRGQEARLRCSPMKGHSHVYWYRQLPEEGLKFMVYLQKENIIDESGMPKERFSAEFPKEGPSILRIQQVVRGDSAAYFCASSPQPGLQGAYEQYFGPGTRLTVT.

The chain combines TRBV19 with TRBJ2-7; TRBD1 aligns across 7 bases. The V segment lost 5 bases and the J segment 2 bases; nucleotides outside the gene matches: 9. Germline-derived CDR1 and CDR2 are LNHDA and SQIVND (reference sequence). The CDR3 is 15 amino acids. The CDR3 DNA reads as TGTGCCAGTAGTCTTCCCCACAGGGGAACCTACGAGCAGTACTTC. This gives the protein CASSLPHRGTYEQYF.

The chain employs TRBV6-5 and TRBJ2-3; TRBD1 might be the D (5 bases). CDR1 is MNHEY, CDR2 SVGAGI, per germline. Trimming took 9 bases from V and 5 from J, leaving 12 bases between them. The length of the CDR3 is 12 residues. The CDR3 reads CASGAPIDTQYF. CDR3 DNA: TGTGCCAGTGGGGCGCCGATAGATACGCAGTATTTT.

This chain connects TRBV19 to TRBJ1-2; weak D call: TRBD1 (5 bases). The V end was cut by 7 bases, the J end by 4 bases, with 16 bases between. The CDR3 length is 14 residues. The germline V gene has CDR1 LNHDA and CDR2 SQIVND (reference sequence). The CDR3 bases are TGTGCCAGTAACCCCCGGGGAGGGGCCTATGGCTACACCTTC. This encodes CASNPRGGAYGYTF.

The rearrangement uses TRBV5-1 and TRBJ2-3; the match to TRBD1 covers 7 bases. The junction had 7 bases not matched to a gene; V was cut back by 4 bases and J by 2 bases. Germline CDR1 and CDR2: SGHRS and YFSETQ. This CDR3 has 15 residues. This CDR3 reads CASSRGQPDTDTQYF. CDR3 DNA: TGCGCCAGCAGCAGGGGACAGCCAGACACAGATACGCAGTATTTT.

V is TRBV20-1 and J is TRBJ1-3, with a possible D match to TRBD1 (5 bases). The V gene's germline CDR1 is DFQATT and CDR2 SNEGSKA (reference sequence). Deletions cut 3 bases from V and 2 bases from J, with 17 bases between. The CDR3 extends over 16 amino acids. The DNA for the CDR3 is TGCAGTGCTAGTGGCTTGGGGGGAGCGACTGGAAACACCATATATTTT. Protein product: CSASGLGGATGNTIYF.

V usage is TRBV28 and J usage is TRBJ1-2; a weak D match, TRBD1 (5 bases). Trimming cost V 2 bases and J 1 base, with 8 bases left between them. Germline values: CDR1 MDHEN, CDR2 SYDVKM. This CDR3 has 14 residues. The CDR3 DNA is TGTGCCAGCAGTTTAGGGACTTTTAACTATGGCTACACCTTC. It translates to CASSLGTFNYGYTF.

V is TRBV15 and J is TRBJ1-4; maybe TRBD1 (5 bases). This CDR3 comprises 15 residues. Looked up from germline, CDR1 is LNHNV and CDR2 is YYDKDF (reference sequence). V was cut by 0 bases and J by 8 bases, with 13 bases left in between. The CDR3 sequence: CATSRDWGRREKLFF. DNA for the CDR3: TGTGCCACCAGCAGAGATTGGGGCAGGCGGGAAAAACTGTTTTTT. Supplemented by reference TRBV15 and TRBJ1-4, the full variable domain reads DAMVIQNPRYQVTQFGKPVTLSCSQTLNHNVMYWYQQKSSQAPKLLFHYYDKDFNNEADTPDNFQSRRPNTSFCFLDIRSPGLGDTAMYLCATSRDWGRREKLFFGSGTQLSVL.

The rearrangement links TRBV18 to TRBJ2-7; TRBD1 is a possible D gene (6 bases). The CDR3 contains 15 residues. Trimming took 2 bases from V and 4 from J, leaving 15 bases between them. Looked up from germline, CDR1 is KGHSH and CDR2 is LQKENI. The CDR3 nucleotides are TGTGCCAGCTCACCAACCGGGACGGGACAATACGAGCAGTACTTC. Translated: CASSPTGTGQYEQYF.

The chain joins TRBV24-1 to TRBJ2-1, with 7 bases lining up with TRBD1. Unmatched junction bases numbered 4, after V lost 7 bases and J lost 5 bases. The CDR3 extends over 13 amino acids. Germline V gene sequence: CDR1 KGHDR, CDR2 SFDVKD. The CDR3 reads CATSRQGNNEQFF. As DNA, the CDR3 is TGTGCCACCAGCAGACAGGGTAACAATGAGCAGTTCTTC.

The chain employs TRBV7-9 and TRBJ1-5; no definite D call. CDR3 size: 13 residues. The V gene's germline CDR1 is SEHNR and CDR2 FQNEAQ (reference sequence). The V end lost 5 bases, the J end lost 4 bases, and 9 bases lay between the germline ends. In nucleotides, the CDR3 is TGTGCCAGCAGCCAGGTCGGAAATCAGCCCCAGCATTTT. It translates to CASSQVGNQPQHF.

V and J are TRBV5-4 and TRBJ2-1; D call uncertain. In germline, CDR1 is SGHNT, CDR2 YYREEE (reference sequence). The CDR3 sequence is 13 residues long. Trimming removed 3 bases at V and 6 bases at J, with 10 bases between. In nucleotides, the CDR3 is TGTGCCAGCAGCTGGGCTGGTGGCAATGAGCAGTTCTTC. Translated: CASSWAGGNEQFF.

The V call is TRBV19, the J call TRBJ2-3, with 7 bases fitting TRBD1. The V and J ends lost 6 bases and 2 bases, in that order; junction bases with no gene match: 2. Germline V gene data show CDR1 as LNHDA and CDR2 as SQIVND (reference sequence). The CDR3 has 13 residues. CDR3 coding DNA: TGTGCCAGTAGCACAGGGGCCACAGATACGCAGTATTTT. Encoded protein: CASSTGATDTQYF. Drawing the rest from reference TRBV19 and TRBJ2-3, the complete variable domain is DGGITQSPKYLFRKEGQNVTLSCEQNLNHDAMYWYRQDPGQGLRLIYYSQIVNDFQKGDIAEGYSVSREKKESFPLTVTSAQKNPTAFYLCASSTGATDTQYFGPGTRLTVL.

The CDR3 DNA follows: TGTGCCAGCAGTTTAGGCGGGACAGGGGGGAATCAGCCCCAGCATTTT. Translating gives CASSLGGTGGNQPQHF. The rearrangement uses TRBV28 and TRBJ1-5, with 11 positions matching TRBD1. The V and J ends lost 2 bases and 4 bases, in that order; junction bases with no gene match: 4. Germline lookup yields CDR1 MDHEN and CDR2 SYDVKM. The CDR3 consists of 16 residues.

V usage is TRBV3-1 (or the pseudogene TRBV3-2) and J usage is TRBJ1-3; no clear D. V was cut by 4 bases and J by 4 bases, with 20 bases left in between. This CDR3 comprises 17 residues. Germline V gene sequence: CDR1 LGHDT, CDR2 YNNKEL (reference sequence). The CDR3 protein is CASSPPQRRVRGNTIYF. The CDR3 nucleotides are TGTGCCAGCAGCCCCCCCCAGAGGAGGGTGAGAGGAAACACCATATATTTT.